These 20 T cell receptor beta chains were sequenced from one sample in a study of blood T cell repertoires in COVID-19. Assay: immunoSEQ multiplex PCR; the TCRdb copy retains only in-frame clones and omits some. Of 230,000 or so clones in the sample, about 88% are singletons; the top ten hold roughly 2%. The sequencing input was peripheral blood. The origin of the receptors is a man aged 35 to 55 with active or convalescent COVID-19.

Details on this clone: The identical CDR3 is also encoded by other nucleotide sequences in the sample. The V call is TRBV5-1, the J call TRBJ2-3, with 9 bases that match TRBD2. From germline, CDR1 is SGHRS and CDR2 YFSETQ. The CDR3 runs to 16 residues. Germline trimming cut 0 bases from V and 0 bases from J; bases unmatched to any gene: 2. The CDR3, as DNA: TGCGCCAGCAGCTTGGGACTAGCGGATAGCACAGATACGCAGTATTTT. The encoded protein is CASSLGLADSTDTQYF.

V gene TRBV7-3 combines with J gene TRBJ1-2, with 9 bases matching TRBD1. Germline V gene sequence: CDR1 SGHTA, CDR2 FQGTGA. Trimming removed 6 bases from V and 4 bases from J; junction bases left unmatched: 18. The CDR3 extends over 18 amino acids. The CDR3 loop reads CASSPLSGTGLGGYGYTF. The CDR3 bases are TGTGCCAGCAGTCCATTATCCGGGACAGGGTTGGGAGGCTATGGCTACACCTTC. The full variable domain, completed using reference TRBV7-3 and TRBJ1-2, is GAGVSQTPSNKVTEKGKYVELRCDPISGHTALYWYRQSLGQGPEFLIYFQGTGAADDSGLPNDRFFAVRPEGSVSTLKIQRTERGDSAVYLCASSPLSGTGLGGYGYTFGSGTRLTVV.

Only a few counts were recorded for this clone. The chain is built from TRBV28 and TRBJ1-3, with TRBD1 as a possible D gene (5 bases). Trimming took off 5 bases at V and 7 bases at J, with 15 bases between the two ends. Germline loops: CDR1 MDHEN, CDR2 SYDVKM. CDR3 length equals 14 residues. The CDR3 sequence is CASSIFREGNTIYF. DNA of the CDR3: TGTGCCAGCAGTATTTTCAGGGAGGGGAACACCATATATTTT.

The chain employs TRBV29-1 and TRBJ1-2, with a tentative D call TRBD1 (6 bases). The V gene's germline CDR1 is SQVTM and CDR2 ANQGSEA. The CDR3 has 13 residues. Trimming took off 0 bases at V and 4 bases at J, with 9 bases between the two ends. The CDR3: CSVEEAGVYGYTF. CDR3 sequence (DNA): TGCAGCGTTGAAGAGGCAGGGGTCTATGGCTACACCTTC. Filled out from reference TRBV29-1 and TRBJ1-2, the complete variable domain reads SAVISQKPSRDICQRGTSLTIQCQVDSQVTMMFWYRQQPGQSLTLIATANQGSEATYESGFVIDKFPISRPNLTFSTLTVSNMSPEDSSIYLCSVEEAGVYGYTFGSGTRLTVV.

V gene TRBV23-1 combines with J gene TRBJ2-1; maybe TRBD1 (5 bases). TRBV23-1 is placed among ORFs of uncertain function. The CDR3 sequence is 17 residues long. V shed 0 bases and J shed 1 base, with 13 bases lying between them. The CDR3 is CASSQSGSRVSYNEQFF. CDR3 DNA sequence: TGCGCCAGCAGTCAATCGGGAAGCAGGGTTTCCTACAATGAGCAGTTCTTC.

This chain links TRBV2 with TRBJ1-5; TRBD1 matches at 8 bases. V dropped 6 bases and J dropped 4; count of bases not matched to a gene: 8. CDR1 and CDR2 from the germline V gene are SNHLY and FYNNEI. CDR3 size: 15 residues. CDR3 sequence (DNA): TGTGCCAGCAGAGTCCAGGGGGCGCGAAATCAGCCCCAGCATTTT. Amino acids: CASRVQGARNQPQHF. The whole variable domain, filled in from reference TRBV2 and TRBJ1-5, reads EPEVTQTPSHQVTQMGQEVILRCVPISNHLYFYWYRQILGQKVEFLVSFYNNEISEKSEIFDDQFSVERPDGSNFTLKIRSTKLEDSAMYFCASRVQGARNQPQHFGDGTRLSIL.

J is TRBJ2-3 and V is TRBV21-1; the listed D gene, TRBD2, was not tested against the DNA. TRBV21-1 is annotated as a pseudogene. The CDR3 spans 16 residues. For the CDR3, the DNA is TGTGCCAGCAGCGCGACTAGCGGCCCTAGCACAGATACGCAGTATTTT. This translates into CASSATSGPSTDTQYF.

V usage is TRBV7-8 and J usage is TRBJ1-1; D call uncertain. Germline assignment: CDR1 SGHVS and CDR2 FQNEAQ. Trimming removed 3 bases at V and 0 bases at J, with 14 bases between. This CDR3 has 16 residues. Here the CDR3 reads CASSFSTALMNTEAFF. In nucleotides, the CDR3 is TGTGCCAGCAGCTTCTCCACAGCTCTCATGAACACTGAAGCTTTCTTT.

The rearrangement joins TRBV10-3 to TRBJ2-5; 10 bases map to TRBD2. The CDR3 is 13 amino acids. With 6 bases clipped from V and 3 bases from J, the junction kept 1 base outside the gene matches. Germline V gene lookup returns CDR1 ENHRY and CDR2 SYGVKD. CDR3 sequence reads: CAIRGTSEETQYF. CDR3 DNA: TGTGCCATCAGGGGGACTAGCGAAGAGACCCAGTACTTC.

The CDR3 DNA reads as TGTGCCTGGAGAGGGACATACACTGAAGCTTTCTTT. Translating gives CAWRGTYTEAFF. The V gene is TRBV30, the J gene TRBJ1-1, with TRBD1 as a possible D gene (6 bases). V was trimmed by 3 bases and J by 3 bases, leaving 8 bases between them. This CDR3 contains 12 residues. CDR1 is GTSNPN and CDR2 is SVGIG in the germline V gene (reference sequence).

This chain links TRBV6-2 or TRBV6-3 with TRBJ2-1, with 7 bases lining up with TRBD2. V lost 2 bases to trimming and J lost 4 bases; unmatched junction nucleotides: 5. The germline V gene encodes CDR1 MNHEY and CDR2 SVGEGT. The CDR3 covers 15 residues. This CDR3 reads CASSYLAELYNEQFF. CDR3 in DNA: TGTGCCAGCAGTTACCTAGCGGAGCTGTACAATGAGCAGTTCTTC.

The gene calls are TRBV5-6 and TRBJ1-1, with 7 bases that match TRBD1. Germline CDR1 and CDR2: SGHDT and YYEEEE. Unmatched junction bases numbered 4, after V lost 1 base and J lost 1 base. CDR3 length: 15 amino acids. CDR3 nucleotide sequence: TGTGCCAGCAGCTTGCTAGGGACAGCGAACACTGAAGCTTTCTTT. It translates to CASSLLGTANTEAFF.

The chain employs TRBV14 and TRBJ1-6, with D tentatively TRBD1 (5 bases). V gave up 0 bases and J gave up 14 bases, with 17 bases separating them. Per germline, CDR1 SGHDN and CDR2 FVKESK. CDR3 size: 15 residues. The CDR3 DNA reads TGTGCCAGCAGCCAAGATATCAGGGCACCCGGATCCCTCCACTTT. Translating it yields CASSQDIRAPGSLHF.

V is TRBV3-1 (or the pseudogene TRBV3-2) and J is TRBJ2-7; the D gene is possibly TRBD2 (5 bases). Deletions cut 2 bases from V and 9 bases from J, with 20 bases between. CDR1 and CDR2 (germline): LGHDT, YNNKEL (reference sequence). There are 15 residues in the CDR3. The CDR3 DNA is TGTGCCAGCAGCCAACGCCAAGCGGAACCCGCGGGGCAGTACTTC. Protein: CASSQRQAEPAGQYF.

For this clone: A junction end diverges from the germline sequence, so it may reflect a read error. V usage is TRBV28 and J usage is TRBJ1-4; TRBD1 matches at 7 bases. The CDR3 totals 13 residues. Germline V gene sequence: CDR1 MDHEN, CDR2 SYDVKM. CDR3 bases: TGTGCCAGCAGCTTATTACTACAGGGGCAACTGTTTTTT. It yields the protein CASSLLLQGQLFF.

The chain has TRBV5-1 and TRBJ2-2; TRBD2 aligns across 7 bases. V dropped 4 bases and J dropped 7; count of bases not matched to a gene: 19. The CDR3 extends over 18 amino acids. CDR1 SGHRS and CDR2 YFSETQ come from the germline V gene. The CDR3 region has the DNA TGCGCCAGCAGCCCCCTTCGAGGGAGGGCCCCTTGGAGCGGGGAGCTGTTTTTT. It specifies CASSPLRGRAPWSGELFF.

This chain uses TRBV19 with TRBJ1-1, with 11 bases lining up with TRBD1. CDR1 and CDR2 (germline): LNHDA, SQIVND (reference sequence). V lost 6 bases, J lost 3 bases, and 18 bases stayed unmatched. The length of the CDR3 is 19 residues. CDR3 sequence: CASRERLGQGVGRDTEAFF. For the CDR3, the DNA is TGTGCCAGTAGAGAAAGATTGGGACAGGGGGTGGGGAGGGACACTGAAGCTTTCTTT.

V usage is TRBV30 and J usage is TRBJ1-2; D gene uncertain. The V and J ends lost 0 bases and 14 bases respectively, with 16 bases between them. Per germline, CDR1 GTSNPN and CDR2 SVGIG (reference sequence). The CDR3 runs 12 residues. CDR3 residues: CAWSVRGPGGTF. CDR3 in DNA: TGTGCCTGGAGTGTACGAGGGCCTGGTGGGACCTTC.

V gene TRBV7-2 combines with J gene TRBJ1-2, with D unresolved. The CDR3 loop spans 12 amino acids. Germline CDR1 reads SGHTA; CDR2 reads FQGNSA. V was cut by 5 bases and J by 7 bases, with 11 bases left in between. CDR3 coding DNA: TGTGCCAGCAGCCTTTTTCTCCCTGGCTACACCTTC. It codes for CASSLFLPGYTF. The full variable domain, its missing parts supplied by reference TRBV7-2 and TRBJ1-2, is GAGVSQSPSNKVTEKGKDVELRCDPISGHTALYWYRQSLGQGLEFLIYFQGNSAPDKSGLPSDRFSAERTGGSVSTLTIQRTQQEDSAVYLCASSLFLPGYTFGSGTRLTVV.

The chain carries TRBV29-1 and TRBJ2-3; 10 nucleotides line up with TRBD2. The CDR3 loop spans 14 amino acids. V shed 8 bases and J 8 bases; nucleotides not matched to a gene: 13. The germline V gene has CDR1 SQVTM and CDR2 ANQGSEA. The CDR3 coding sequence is TGCAGCATACTAGCGGGAAGGGTAAGGAGTACGCAGTATTTT. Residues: CSILAGRVRSTQYF.